The 14 T cell receptor beta chains reported below all come from one sample, sequenced in a study of Ad26.COV2.S vaccination and SARS-CoV-2 variants. The assay was immunoSEQ multiplex PCR, and TCRdb's table has in-frame clones only and misses some. The sample has some 250,000 clones, 70% to 90% seen once. Documented treatment: some 19 received Ad26.COV2.S at low or high dose, single or two shots; about five received placebo; per-sample allocation not given. After the first vaccine or placebo injection, samples were drawn on day 63. The source material was peripheral blood, sampled in a trial of Ad26.COV2.S vaccine versus placebo. Every receptor here comes from a person between 18 and 65 years old who received the Ad26.COV2.S COVID-19 vaccine or a placebo.

The V and J genes are TRBV6-2 or TRBV6-3 and TRBJ2-5; 10 bases match TRBD2. CDR1 is MNHEY and CDR2 is SVGEGT in the germline V gene. This CDR3 region has 17 residues. J lost 5 bases, V lost 4 bases, and 13 bases had no gene match. Here the CDR3 DNA reads TGTGCCAGCAGTTCTCCTACTAGCGGGAAGCTTGGGGAGACCCAGTACTTC. The encoded protein is CASSSPTSGKLGETQYF.

The J gene is TRBJ1-1, the V gene TRBV18; the D gene is possibly TRBD1 (5 bases). Germline CDR1 reads KGHSH; CDR2 reads LQKENI. The CDR3 is made up of 15 amino acids. Trimming took 3 bases from V and 0 from J, leaving 11 bases between them. The DNA for the CDR3 is TGTGCCAGCTCACCCAGCAGGGAATTGAACACTGAAGCTTTCTTT. Translation gives CASSPSRELNTEAFF. The whole variable domain, filled in from reference TRBV18 and TRBJ1-1, reads NAGVMQNPRHLVRRRGQEARLRCSPMKGHSHVYWYRQLPEEGLKFMVYLQKENIIDESGMPKERFSAEFPKEGPSILRIQQVVRGDSAAYFCASSPSRELNTEAFFGQGTRLTVV.

This chain links TRBV6-4 with TRBJ2-5; 13 bases match TRBD2. The CDR3 totals 15 residues. Per germline, CDR1 MRHNA and CDR2 SNTAGT. Unmatched junction bases numbered 3, after V lost 6 bases and J lost 2 bases. CDR3 region: CASSPGLAGQETQYF. Here the CDR3 DNA reads TGTGCCAGCAGCCCGGGACTAGCGGGACAAGAGACCCAGTACTTC.

The chain combines TRBV5-1 with TRBJ2-3; TRBD2 matches 9 bases. The CDR3 runs 16 residues. The trim removed 0 bases at V and 4 bases at J, leaving 6 bases unmatched. Per the germline V gene, CDR1 is SGHRS and CDR2 is YFSETQ. The CDR3 nucleotides read TGCGCCAGCAGCTTGGAAGAAGGCGGGGGGGCAGATACGCAGTATTTT. This sequence encodes CASSLEEGGGADTQYF.

Only a few counts were recorded for this clone. The chain joins TRBV5-4 to TRBJ1-4; the D gene is possibly TRBD1 (6 bases). Trimming removed 3 bases from V and 2 bases from J, with 14 bases in between. This CDR3 region has 16 residues. The germline CDR1 and CDR2 sequences are SGHNT and YYREEE (reference sequence). The CDR3 spells CASSSGVFGTNEKLFF. The CDR3 region has the DNA TGTGCCAGCAGCTCAGGGGTGTTCGGCACTAATGAAAAACTGTTTTTT.

The gene calls are TRBV28 and TRBJ2-2; tentative D call: TRBD1 (5 bases). CDR3 length equals 15 residues. CDR1 and CDR2 (germline): MDHEN, SYDVKM. V gave up 3 bases and J gave up 4 bases, with 12 bases separating them. CDR3 region: CASSFPKGITGELFF. In DNA, the CDR3 is TGTGCCAGCAGTTTCCCTAAGGGGATCACCGGGGAGCTGTTTTTT.

The chain couples TRBV28 to TRBJ1-2; D might be TRBD1 (6 bases). Trimming stripped 3 bases from V and 6 bases from J, with 14 bases between. Germline V gene data show CDR1 as MDHEN and CDR2 as SYDVKM. The CDR3 consists of 14 residues. CDR3 sequence reads: CASSFNDRSHGYTF. In nucleotides, the CDR3 is TGTGCCAGCAGTTTCAACGACAGGTCCCATGGCTACACCTTC.

The CDR3 DNA reads TGTGCCAGCAGCCCCGTAGCGGGAGCCGAGCAGTACTTC. Encoded protein: CASSPVAGAEQYF. The chain links TRBV7-3 to TRBJ2-7; TRBD2 matches 9 bases. V lost 5 bases and J lost 6; bases outside the gene matches: 5. The CDR3 is 13 residues long. Looked up from germline, CDR1 is SGHTA and CDR2 is FQGTGA.

J is TRBJ1-2 and V is TRBV28; D is possibly TRBD1 (5 bases). CDR3 size: 15 residues. The germline V gene encodes CDR1 MDHEN and CDR2 SYDVKM. With 4 bases removed from V and 5 bases from J, the gap between germline ends came to 17 bases. In DNA, the CDR3 is TGTGCCAGCAGTTCCGGGGCCTGGGAGAGTTATGGCTACACCTTC. This translates into CASSSGAWESYGYTF.

The chain carries TRBV19 and TRBJ1-5; 7 bases map to TRBD1. The ends lost 3 bases at V and 3 bases at J; junction bases unmatched: 8. Germline-derived CDR1 and CDR2 are LNHDA and SQIVND (reference sequence). The CDR3 totals 16 residues. The CDR3 loop is CASSIRTGVINQPQHF. The DNA of the CDR3 is TGTGCCAGTAGTATCCGGACAGGCGTTATCAATCAGCCCCAGCATTTT.

CDR3 sequence (DNA): TGTGCCAGCCAATTCGGGACAGGCCCTTACGAGCAGTACTTC. It specifies CASQFGTGPYEQYF. J is TRBJ2-7 and V is TRBV7-6; TRBD1 matches 8 bases. Germline V CDR1 and CDR2: SGHVS, FNYEAQ. CDR3 size: 14 residues. J was trimmed by 4 bases and V by 8 bases; bases with no gene match: 10.

This rearrangement joins TRBV5-1 to TRBJ2-7; no clear D gene. Per the germline V gene, CDR1 is SGHRS and CDR2 is YFSETQ. The CDR3 is 13 amino acids. The V end was cut by 1 base, the J end by 3 bases, with 8 bases between. The CDR3 DNA reads TGCGCCAGCAGCTTGAATCTTAACTACGAGCAGTACTTC. Protein sequence: CASSLNLNYEQYF. The full variable domain, its missing parts supplied by reference TRBV5-1 and TRBJ2-7, is KAGVTQTPRYLIKTRGQQVTLSCSPISGHRSVSWYQQTPGQGLQFLFEYFSETQRNKGNFPGRFSGRQFSNSRSEMNVSTLELGDSALYLCASSLNLNYEQYFGPGTRLTVT.

The table lists this clone with a count of one. The chain carries TRBV7-2 and TRBJ2-5, with 8 bases identical to TRBD2. V trimming: 5 bases; J trimming: 4 bases; junction bases outside the gene matches: 15. This CDR3 region has 17 residues. CDR1 and CDR2 (germline): SGHTA, FQGNSA. CDR3 sequence (DNA): TGTGCCAGCAGCCTAGTGGTTGCCCCGGGGGGGGGAGAGACCCAGTACTTC. Protein product: CASSLVVAPGGGETQYF.

The J gene is TRBJ2-1, the V gene TRBV9; perhaps TRBD2 as D (5 bases). Trimming took 4 bases from V and 5 from J, leaving 10 bases between them. Germline V lookup: CDR1 SGDLS, CDR2 YYNGEE. CDR3 length: 13 amino acids. The CDR3 region is CASSTGTNNEQFF. CDR3 coding DNA: TGTGCCAGCAGCACGGGAACTAACAATGAGCAGTTCTTC.